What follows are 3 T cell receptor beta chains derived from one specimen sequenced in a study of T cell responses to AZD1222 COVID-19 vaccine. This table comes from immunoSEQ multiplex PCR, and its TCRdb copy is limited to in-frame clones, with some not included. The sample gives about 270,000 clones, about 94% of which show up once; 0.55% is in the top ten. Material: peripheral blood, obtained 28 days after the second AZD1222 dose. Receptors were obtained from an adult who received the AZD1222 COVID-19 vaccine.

This CDR3 reads CASSTREKGLLYGYTF. CDR3 nucleotides: TGTGCCAGTAGTACCAGGGAGAAAGGGTTGTTATATGGCTACACCTTC. The chain couples TRBV19 to TRBJ1-2; D perhaps matches TRBD1 (5 bases). The CDR3 totals 16 residues. The V end lost 4 bases, the J end lost 5 bases, and 20 bases lay between the germline ends. From germline, CDR1 is LNHDA and CDR2 SQIVND (reference sequence).

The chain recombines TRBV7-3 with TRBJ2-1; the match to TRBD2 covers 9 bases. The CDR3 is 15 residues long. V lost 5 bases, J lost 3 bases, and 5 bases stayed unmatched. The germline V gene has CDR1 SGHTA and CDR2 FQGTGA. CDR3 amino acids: CASSLTREGYNEQFF. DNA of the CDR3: TGTGCCAGCAGCCTCACGCGGGAGGGCTACAATGAGCAGTTCTTC.

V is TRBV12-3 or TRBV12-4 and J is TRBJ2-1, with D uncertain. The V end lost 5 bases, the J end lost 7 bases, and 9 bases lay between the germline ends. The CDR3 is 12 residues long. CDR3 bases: TGTGCCAGCAGTCCCCGTCAGAATGAGCAGTTCTTC. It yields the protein CASSPRQNEQFF.